This TCR beta chain was retrieved from a study of blood T cell repertoires in COVID-19. The wider study: Acute and convalescent COVID-19 specimens originated in the United States, Italy and Spain. From T cells, B-cell-depleted T cells, or PBMCs came the material, which was cDNA or gDNA.

As handled by the study authors: Amplified reference gene primers provided the basis for estimating nucleated cell counts. Only in-frame clones appear in the TCRdb table, and some are missing; sequencing was by immunoSEQ multiplex PCR. The DNA gave D and trimming, while V, J and clone size come from that table. The table records 120,000 or so clones, more than 65% of them present only once. Germline CDR1 LGHDT, CDR2 YNNKEL (reference sequence). Unmatched junction bases numbered 7, after V lost 4 bases and J lost 1 base. The CDR3 runs to 17 residues. The chain is built from TRBV3-1 (or the pseudogene TRBV3-2) and TRBJ2-7; 13 bases line up with TRBD2. Sequencing was done on a sample of peripheral blood. The receptor's source is a human donor in a cohort sampled during active COVID-19. CDR3 coding DNA: TGTGCCAGCAGCCGGGGGACTAGCGGGGCTATTTCCTACGAGCAGTACTTC. It encodes CASSRGTSGAISYEQYF.